This T cell receptor (beta chain) comes out of a study of monozygotic twins with inflammatory bowel disease. Study-level results: Different subtypes (of T cells) could not be told apart from one another. No difference was seen in repertoire similarity between concordant and discordant twins, possibly from limited power.

The CDR3 loop spans 12 amino acids. The germline V gene encodes CDR1 SQVTM and CDR2 ANQGSEA. Details on this clonotype: The antigen is unknown.

The team made cDNA by running eight separate reactions for each sample. Template switching introduced UMIs that contain a 6-nucleotide sample barcode. One entry per CDR3 protein, without DNA, is what TCRdb gives after re-calling the 5' RACE reads. The sample table sets out approximately 210,000 distinct CDR3 sequences. This chain connects TRBV29-1 to TRBJ1-1. The sample was blood. The TCR was taken from a human donor with ulcerative colitis or Crohn's disease, or a healthy co-twin of an affected twin (not recorded which). The CDR3 here is CSVEQDGTEAFF.